This record concerns one T cell receptor (beta chain) sequence. No antigen is known for it. Each donor supplied roughly 2.4 ml of blood. UMIs incorporating a 6-nucleotide sample barcode were appended by means of template switching. TCRdb reanalyzed the 5' RACE reads and collapses them to one entry per CDR3 protein, without DNA. This sample's clone table lists 140,000 to 150,000 distinct CDR3 sequences. The sample originates from a study of monozygotic twins with inflammatory bowel disease. Study outcomes and limitations: IBD patients, compared with healthy twins, shared fewer clonotypes with others (especially with disease activity). Against healthy co-twins, IBD patients had lower TCRbeta diversity (measured by inverse Simpson).

In germline, CDR1 is SGHRS, CDR2 YFSETQ. The CDR3 length is 15 residues. The specimen sequenced was blood. This chain connects TRBV5-1 to TRBJ2-3; TCRdb reports TRBD1, a call that lacks DNA to check it against. The sequence was obtained from a human donor with ulcerative colitis or Crohn's disease, or a healthy co-twin of an affected twin (not recorded which). The CDR3 here is CASSPTGLVTDTQYF.